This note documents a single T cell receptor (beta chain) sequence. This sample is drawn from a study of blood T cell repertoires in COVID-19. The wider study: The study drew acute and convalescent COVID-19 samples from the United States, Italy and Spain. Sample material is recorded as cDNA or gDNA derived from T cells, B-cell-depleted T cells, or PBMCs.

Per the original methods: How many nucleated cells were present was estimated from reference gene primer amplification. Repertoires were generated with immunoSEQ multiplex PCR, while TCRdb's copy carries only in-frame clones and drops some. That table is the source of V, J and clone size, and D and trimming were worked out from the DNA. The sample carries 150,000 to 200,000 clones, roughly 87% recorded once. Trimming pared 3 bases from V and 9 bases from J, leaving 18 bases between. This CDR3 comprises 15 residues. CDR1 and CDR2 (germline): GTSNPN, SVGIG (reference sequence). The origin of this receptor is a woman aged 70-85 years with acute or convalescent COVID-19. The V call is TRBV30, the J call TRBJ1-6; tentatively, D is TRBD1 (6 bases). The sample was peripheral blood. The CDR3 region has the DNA TGTGCCTGGAGCTACGACACAGGGAGGGCTTCACCCCTCCACTTT. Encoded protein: CAWSYDTGRASPLHF.